The present T cell receptor beta chain was sequenced within a study of T cell responses to AZD1222 COVID-19 vaccine. Regarding the study as a whole: Mostly white British, mostly female donors; authors suggested clonal diversity may be underestimated. Seropositive status at baseline applied to only five to seven AZD1222 recipients. In all cases, repertoires were sampled only after the peak T cell response.

Clones were read by immunoSEQ multiplex PCR, and TCRdb kept only the in-frame ones, dropping some. The sample has under 200,000 clones; 80% to 90% are singletons. The count of this clone is one. The antigen is not known. Germline CDR1 reads MRHNA; CDR2 reads SNTAGT. Unmatched junction bases numbered 0, after V lost 3 bases and J lost 4 bases. CDR3 length: 15 residues. The source material was peripheral blood, sampled on day 0 of MenACWY control vaccination. V and J are TRBV6-4 and TRBJ2-3; TRBD2 agrees at 14 bases. The source is an adult in good health. The CDR3 DNA follows: TGTGCCAGCAGTGAGACTAGCGGGGGGGCAGATACGCAGTATTTT. This sequence encodes CASSETSGGADTQYF.